This T cell receptor beta chain was identified during a study of low-dose radiotherapy and immunotherapy resistance in tumors. Covering alpha and beta chains, TRAV- and TRBV-specific primers were used for the first-strand cDNA. TCR amplification involved 20 PCR cycles with a constant-region primer and V-primer adapter. TCRdb itself ran the reads through MiXCR, one entry per CDR3 protein. The table includes around 100,000 distinct CDR3 sequences, around 20% detected once. Time point reported: after trial treatment. Treatment noted: LDRT plus nivolumab, ipilimumab, low-dose cyclophosphamide and aspirin (RACIN trial). V lost 10 bases, J lost 1 base, and 13 bases lay in between. Germline-derived CDR1 and CDR2 are SNHLY and FYNNEI. The CDR3 consists of 13 residues. This clonotype was picked up many times.

Sample: PBMCs, taken after low-dose radiotherapy plus immunotherapy. The clonotype was recovered from a male donor with prostate cancer. V usage is TRBV2 and J usage is TRBJ1-1; weak D call: TRBD1 (5 bases). CDR3 bases: TGTGCCACCCAGAGGGGCAGGAACACTGAAGCTTTCTTT. Protein sequence: CATQRGRNTEAFF.